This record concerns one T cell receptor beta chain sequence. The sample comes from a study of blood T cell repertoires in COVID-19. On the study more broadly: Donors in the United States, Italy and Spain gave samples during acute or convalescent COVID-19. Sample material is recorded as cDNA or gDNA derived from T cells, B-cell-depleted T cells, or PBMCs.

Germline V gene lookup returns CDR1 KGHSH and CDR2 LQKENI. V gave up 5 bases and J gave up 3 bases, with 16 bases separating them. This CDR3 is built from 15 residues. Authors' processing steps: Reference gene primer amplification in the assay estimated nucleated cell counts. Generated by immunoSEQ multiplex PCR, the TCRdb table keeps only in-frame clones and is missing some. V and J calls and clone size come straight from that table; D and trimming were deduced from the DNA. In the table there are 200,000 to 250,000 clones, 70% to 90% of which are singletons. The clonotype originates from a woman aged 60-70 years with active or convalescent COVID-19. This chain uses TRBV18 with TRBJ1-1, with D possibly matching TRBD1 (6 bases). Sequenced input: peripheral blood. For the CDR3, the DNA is TGTGCCAGCTCATACAGGGTGCCAGGAGACACTGAAGCTTTCTTT. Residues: CASSYRVPGDTEAFF.